This record looks at one T cell receptor beta chain sequence and its context. The sample belongs to a study of Ad26.COV2.S vaccination and SARS-CoV-2 variants. In the study overall: Ad26.COV2.S given intramuscularly, once or twice 56 days apart.

Treatment specified: about 20 received Ad26.COV2.S at low or high dose, single or two shots; several received placebo; per-sample allocation not given. The study sampled participants on day 63 after the first vaccine or placebo injection. Sequencing used immunoSEQ multiplex PCR; TCRdb keeps in-frame clones, though not all of them. The sample yields hundreds of thousands of clones, about 89% seen once. CDR1 SEHNR and CDR2 FQNEAQ come from the germline V gene (reference sequence). With 4 bases clipped from V and 1 base from J, the junction kept 5 bases outside the gene matches. This CDR3 has 16 residues.

This receptor was identified in a person between 18 and 59 years old who received the Ad26.COV2.S COVID-19 vaccine or a placebo. The chain couples TRBV7-9 to TRBJ2-5, with 11 bases identical to TRBD2. Here the sequenced sample was peripheral blood, taken in a trial of Ad26.COV2.S vaccine versus placebo. CDR3 coding DNA: TGTGCCAGCAGCTCCACTAGCGGGGGTCCCCAAGAGACCCAGTACTTC. Protein product: CASSSTSGGPQETQYF. Full variable domain (rest looked up from reference TRBV7-9 and TRBJ2-5): DTGVSQNPRHKITKRGQNVTFRCDPISEHNRLYWYRQTLGQGPEFLTYFQNEAQLEKSRLLSDRFSAERPKGSFSTLEIQRTEQGDSAMYLCASSSTSGGPQETQYFGPGTRLLVL.